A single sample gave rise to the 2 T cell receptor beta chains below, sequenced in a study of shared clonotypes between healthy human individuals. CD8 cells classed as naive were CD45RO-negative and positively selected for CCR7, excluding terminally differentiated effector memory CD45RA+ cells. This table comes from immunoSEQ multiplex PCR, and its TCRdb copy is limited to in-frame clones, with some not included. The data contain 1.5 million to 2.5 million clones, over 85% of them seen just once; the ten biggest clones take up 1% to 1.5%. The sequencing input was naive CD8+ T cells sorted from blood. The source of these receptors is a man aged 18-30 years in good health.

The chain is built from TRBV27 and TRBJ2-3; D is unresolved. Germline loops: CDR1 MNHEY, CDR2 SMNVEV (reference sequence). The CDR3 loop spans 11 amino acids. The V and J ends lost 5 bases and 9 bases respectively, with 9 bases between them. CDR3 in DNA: TGTGCCAGCAGTCCCCAATTGACGCAGTATTTT. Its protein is CASSPQLTQYF.

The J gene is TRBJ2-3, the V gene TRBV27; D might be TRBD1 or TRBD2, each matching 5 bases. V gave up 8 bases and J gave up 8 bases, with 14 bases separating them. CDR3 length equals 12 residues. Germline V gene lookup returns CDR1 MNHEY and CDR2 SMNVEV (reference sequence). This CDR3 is CASGAGPFTQYF. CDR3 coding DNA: TGTGCCAGCGGGGCGGGCCCGTTTACGCAGTATTTT.